The clone carrying this T cell receptor beta chain was seen only once. This record comes from a study of cytomegalovirus exposure and HLA in healthy donors. Amplification used 60 Vbeta primers and 13 Jbeta primers. Data came from immunoSEQ multiplex PCR; TCRdb stores just in-frame clones and leaves some out. The data hold approximately 190,000 clones, with 77% observed a single time. With 3 bases clipped from V and 4 bases from J, the junction kept 9 bases outside the gene matches. CDR1 SGHRS and CDR2 YFSETQ come from the germline V gene. The CDR3 totals 15 residues. Sequenced input: PBMCs. This TCR came from a woman between 25 and 40 years old in good health and CMV-seropositive. V and J are TRBV5-1 and TRBJ1-2; 7 bases agree with TRBD1. CDR3 coding DNA: TGCGCCAGCAGCTCGGGACAGAGCCACGTCTATGGCTACACCTTC. Translated, it gives CASSSGQSHVYGYTF.